This T cell receptor (beta chain) was retrieved from a study of shared clonotypes between healthy human individuals. As originally analysed: ImmunoSEQ supplied junction-only sequences lacking quality scores, so filtering was different. Sequencing used immunoSEQ multiplex PCR; TCRdb keeps in-frame clones, though not all of them. Clone size and V and J calls were adopted from that table, with D and trimming inferred from the DNA. Here the sample spans about 380,000 clones, just over 95% being singletons. This CDR3 contains 13 residues. Deletions cut 4 bases from V and 6 bases from J, with 13 bases between. The germline V gene encodes CDR1 SGHRS and CDR2 YFSETQ.

The sequence was collected from a young man in good health. The chain is built from TRBV5-1 and TRBJ1-1, with D unresolved. The sequencing input was memory CD8+ T cells sorted from blood. Subset here: CD45RO+ cells pooled with CCR7-negative TemRA cells. This CDR3 reads CASSPKIGAEAFF. The CDR3 DNA sequence: TGCGCCAGCAGCCCAAAGATTGGCGCTGAAGCTTTCTTT.